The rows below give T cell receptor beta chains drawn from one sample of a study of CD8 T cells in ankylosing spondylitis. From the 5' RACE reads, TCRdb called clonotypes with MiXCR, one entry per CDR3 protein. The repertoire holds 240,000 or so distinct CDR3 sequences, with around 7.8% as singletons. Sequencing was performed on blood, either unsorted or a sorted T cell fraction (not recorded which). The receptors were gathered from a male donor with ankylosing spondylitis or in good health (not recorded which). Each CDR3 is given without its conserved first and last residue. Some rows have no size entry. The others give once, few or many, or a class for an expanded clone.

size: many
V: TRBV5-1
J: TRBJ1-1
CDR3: ASSPGAFMNTEAF

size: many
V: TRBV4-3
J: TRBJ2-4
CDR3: ASSQAGGPAKNIQY

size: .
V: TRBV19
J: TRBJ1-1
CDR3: ASSMGGVNTEAF

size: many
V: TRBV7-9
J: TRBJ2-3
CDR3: ASSPSGTSTDTQY

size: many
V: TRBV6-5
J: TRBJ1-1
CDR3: ASSYSGHSNTEAF

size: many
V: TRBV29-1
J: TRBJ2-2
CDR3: SVDEGLGYTGELF

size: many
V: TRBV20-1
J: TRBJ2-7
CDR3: SASGVGGVTSYEQY

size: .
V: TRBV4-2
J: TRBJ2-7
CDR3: ASSQVGTGVYEQY

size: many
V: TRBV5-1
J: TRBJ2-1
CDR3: ASSLERRQGNEQF

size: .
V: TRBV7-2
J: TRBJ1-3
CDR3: ASSLGTGLTGNTIY

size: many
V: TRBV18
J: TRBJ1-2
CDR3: ASSPFDSYGYT

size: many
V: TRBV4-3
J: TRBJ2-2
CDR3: ASSQGQGNGELF

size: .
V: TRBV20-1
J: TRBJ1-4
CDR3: SASPTGPGPTNEKLF

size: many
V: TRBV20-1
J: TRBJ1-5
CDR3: SAPDRKYSNQPQH